These 7 T cell receptor beta chains share one sample of origin, sequenced in a study of neurological immune-mediated disorders (dated by TCRdb to about 2019). Preparation of the library involved 5' RACE. The sequencing machine was an Illumina HiSeq 2500. The public reads were reprocessed in TCRdb via fastp at Q25 and MiXCR, keeping in-frame beta chains. Rows are unified per CDR3 protein, each entry keeping the most common DNA and genes. This sample gives tens of thousands of distinct CDR3 sequences in total; over 12% of them show up just once. The top ten constitute roughly 7% of the sample. The sequenced sample was PBMCs. Receptors were obtained from a woman in her forties or fifties in good health.

In this sample, this clonotype turned up many times. The chain combines TRBV9 with TRBJ1-1, with a weak D call TRBD1 (5 bases). This CDR3 is 13 amino acids long. From germline, CDR1 is SGDLS and CDR2 YYNGEE. The V and J ends lost 5 bases and 5 bases respectively, with 13 bases between them. DNA for the CDR3: TGTGCCAGCAGTGCGCCTCAGGGTACTGAAGCTTTCTTT. It encodes CASSAPQGTEAFF.

There are many counts of this clonotype. V gene TRBV2 combines with J gene TRBJ1-1; D remains unclear. Deletions cut 7 bases from V and 0 bases from J, with 12 bases between. The germline V gene encodes CDR1 SNHLY and CDR2 FYNNEI. The CDR3 runs to 14 residues. CDR3 bases: TGTGCCAGCAAAGAAGCACCGATGAACACTGAAGCTTTCTTT. Translating gives CASKEAPMNTEAFF.

This clonotype was seen repeatedly, ten times or more. The V call is TRBV12-3 or TRBV12-4, the J call TRBJ2-7, with no clear D. V lost 4 bases and J lost 0, with 13 bases in between. The CDR3 sequence is 15 residues long. The CDR3 loop reads CASSSWMVSSYEQYF. The CDR3 DNA is TGTGCCAGCAGTTCTTGGATGGTGAGCTCCTACGAGCAGTACTTC.

This clonotype was detected many times. For the CDR3, the DNA is TGTGCCAGCAGTTACTCCCTAACTTACGAGCAGTACTTC. This gives the protein CASSYSLTYEQYF. The chain carries TRBV6-5 and TRBJ2-7; the D is unclear. The CDR3 totals 13 residues. The germline gives CDR1 MNHEY, CDR2 SVGAGI. V lost 0 bases and J lost 4, with 7 bases in between.

In this sample, this clonotype turned up many times. CDR3 bases: TGTGCCAGCAGCCCGAGTATCCAAGAGACCCAGTACTTC. Amino acids: CASSPSIQETQYF. This chain uses TRBV7-2 with TRBJ2-5, with D hard to call. The CDR3 consists of 13 residues. Trimming cost V 5 bases and J 1 base, with 8 bases left between them. Germline V CDR1 and CDR2: SGHTA, FQGNSA.

Many counts were recorded for this clonotype. This chain connects TRBV5-1 to TRBJ2-3; perhaps D is TRBD1 or TRBD2 (6 bases each). The CDR3 extends over 15 amino acids. Germline CDR1 is SGHRS and CDR2 is YFSETQ. Trimming took 0 bases from V and 4 from J, leaving 12 bases between them. For the CDR3, the DNA is TGCGCCAGCAGCTTGGAGGGGGGCCGCGCAGATACGCAGTATTTT. Its protein product is CASSLEGGRADTQYF.

This clonotype was picked up many times. The rearrangement uses TRBV6-5 and TRBJ2-7; TRBD1 matches at 12 bases. After removal of 2 bases from V and 2 bases from J, the junction contained 1 base not matched to a gene. The CDR3 runs 15 residues. Germline CDR1 and CDR2: MNHEY and SVGAGI. CDR3 bases: TGTGCCAGCAGTTACGGGACAGGGGGCACCTACGAGCAGTACTTC. It specifies CASSYGTGGTYEQYF.